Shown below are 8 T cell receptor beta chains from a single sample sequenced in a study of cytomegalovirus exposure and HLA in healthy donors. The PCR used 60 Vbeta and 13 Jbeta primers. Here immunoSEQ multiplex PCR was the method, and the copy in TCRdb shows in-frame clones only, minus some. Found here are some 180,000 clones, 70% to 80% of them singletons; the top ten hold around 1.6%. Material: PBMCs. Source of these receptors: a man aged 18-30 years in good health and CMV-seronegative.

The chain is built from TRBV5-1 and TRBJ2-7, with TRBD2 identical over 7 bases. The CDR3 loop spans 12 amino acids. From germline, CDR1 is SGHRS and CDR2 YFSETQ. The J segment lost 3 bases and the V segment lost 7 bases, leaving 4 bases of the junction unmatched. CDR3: CASGGGIYEQYF. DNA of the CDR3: TGCGCCAGCGGGGGGGGAATCTACGAGCAGTACTTC.

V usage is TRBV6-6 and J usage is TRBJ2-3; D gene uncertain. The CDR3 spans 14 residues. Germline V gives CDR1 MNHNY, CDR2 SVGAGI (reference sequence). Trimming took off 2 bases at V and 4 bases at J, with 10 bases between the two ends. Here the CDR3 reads CASSYDGSADTQYF. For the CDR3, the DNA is TGTGCCAGCAGTTACGACGGGTCTGCAGATACGCAGTATTTT.

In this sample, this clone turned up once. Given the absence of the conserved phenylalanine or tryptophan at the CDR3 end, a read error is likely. CDR3 nucleotide sequence: TGTGCCTGGATTGAAGGCAGGGGGCAGTTGGGGCAGTACCTC. Amino acids: CAWIEGRGQLGQYL. This chain joins TRBV30 and TRBJ2-7; 8 positions match TRBD1. CDR3 length: 14 residues. The germline CDR1 and CDR2 sequences are GTSNPN and SVGIG (reference sequence). V gave up 4 bases and J gave up 9 bases; unmatched junction bases: 14.

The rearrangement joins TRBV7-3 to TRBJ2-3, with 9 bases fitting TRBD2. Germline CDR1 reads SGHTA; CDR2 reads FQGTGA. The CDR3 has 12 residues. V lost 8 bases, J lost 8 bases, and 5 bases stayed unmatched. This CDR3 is CASGGGGGTQYF. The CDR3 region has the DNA TGTGCCAGCGGCGGGGGGGGAGGTACGCAGTATTTT. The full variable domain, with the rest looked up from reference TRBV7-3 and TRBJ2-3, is GAGVSQTPSNKVTEKGKYVELRCDPISGHTALYWYRQSLGQGPEFLIYFQGTGAADDSGLPNDRFFAVRPEGSVSTLKIQRTERGDSAVYLCASGGGGGTQYFGPGTRLTVL.

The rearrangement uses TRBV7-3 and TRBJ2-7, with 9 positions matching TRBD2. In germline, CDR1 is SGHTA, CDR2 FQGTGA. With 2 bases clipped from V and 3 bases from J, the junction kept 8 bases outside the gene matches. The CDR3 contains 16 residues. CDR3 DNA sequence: TGTGCCAGCAGCTTATTAGCTAGCGGGAATTTCTACGAGCAGTACTTC. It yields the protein CASSLLASGNFYEQYF.

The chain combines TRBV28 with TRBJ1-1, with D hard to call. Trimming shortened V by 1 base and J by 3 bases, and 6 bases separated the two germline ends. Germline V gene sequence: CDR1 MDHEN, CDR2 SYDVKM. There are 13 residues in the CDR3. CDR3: CASSLYRDTEAFF. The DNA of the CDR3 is TGTGCCAGCAGTTTATATCGGGACACTGAAGCTTTCTTT.

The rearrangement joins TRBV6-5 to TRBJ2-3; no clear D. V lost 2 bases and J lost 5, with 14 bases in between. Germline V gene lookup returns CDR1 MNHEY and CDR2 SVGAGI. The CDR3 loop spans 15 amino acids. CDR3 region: CASSYRLVGGDTQYF. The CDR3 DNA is TGTGCCAGCAGTTACCGTCTAGTGGGTGGAGATACGCAGTATTTT.

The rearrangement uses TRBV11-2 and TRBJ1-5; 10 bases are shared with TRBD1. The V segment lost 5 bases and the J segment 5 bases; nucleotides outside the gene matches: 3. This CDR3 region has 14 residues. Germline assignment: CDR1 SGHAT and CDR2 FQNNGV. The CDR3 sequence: CASSGDRGDQPQHF. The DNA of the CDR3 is TGTGCCAGCAGCGGGGACAGGGGAGATCAGCCCCAGCATTTT.